Listed here are 22 T cell receptor beta chains from one sample, sequenced in a study of control samples from healthy donors and cancer patients. This table comes from immunoSEQ multiplex PCR, and its TCRdb copy is limited to in-frame clones, with some not included. Among 150,000 to 200,000 clones listed, approximately 94% were seen once. The sample taken for sequencing was blood. These receptors came from a man aged 25-45 years in good health.

The V and J genes are TRBV11-3 and TRBJ1-1; 7 nucleotides line up with TRBD1. V lost 7 bases, J lost 3 bases, and 8 bases stayed unmatched. From germline, CDR1 is SGHNT and CDR2 YENEEA. This CDR3 is built from 14 residues. The DNA of the CDR3 is TGTGCCAGCAACGTCGGACAGGCGCACACTGAAGCTTTCTTT. This sequence encodes CASNVGQAHTEAFF.

V gene TRBV11-2 combines with J gene TRBJ1-2; maybe TRBD1 (5 bases). The V end was cut by 1 base, the J end by 2 bases, with 14 bases between. CDR3 length: 16 amino acids. The germline V gene encodes CDR1 SGHAT and CDR2 FQNNGV. CDR3 sequence (DNA): TGTGCCAGCAGCTTAGGAGGCTGGGGGGTAAACTATGGCTACACCTTC. It encodes CASSLGGWGVNYGYTF.

The chain is built from TRBV6-1 and TRBJ2-3; the match to TRBD2 covers 7 bases. The ends lost 1 base at V and 5 bases at J; junction bases unmatched: 9. The CDR3 runs 16 residues. Per the germline V gene, CDR1 is MNHNS and CDR2 is SASEGT. This CDR3 reads CASSEDRTGGLDTQYF. CDR3 coding DNA: TGTGCCAGCAGTGAAGATCGGACGGGGGGTTTAGATACGCAGTATTTT.

The rearrangement joins TRBV30 to TRBJ2-7; the D is unclear. There are 11 residues in the CDR3. Trimming stripped 3 bases from V and 2 bases from J, with 5 bases between. Germline assignment: CDR1 GTSNPN and CDR2 SVGIG (reference sequence). CDR3 bases: TGTGCCTGGAGCTGGGCCTACGAGCAGTACTTC. Protein product: CAWSWAYEQYF.

V gene TRBV30 combines with J gene TRBJ1-2, with no clear D. The V end was cut by 0 bases, the J end by 6 bases, with 8 bases between. In germline, CDR1 is GTSNPN, CDR2 SVGIG (reference sequence). The CDR3 is 12 residues long. In DNA form, the CDR3 reads TGTGCCTGGAGTGTAGAGCCTGATGGCTACACCTTC. Protein: CAWSVEPDGYTF.

V and J are TRBV6-5 and TRBJ1-5; no clear D. Germline V gene data show CDR1 as MNHEY and CDR2 as SVGAGI. Trimming removed 0 bases at V and 5 bases at J, with 5 bases between. This CDR3 is 13 amino acids long. CDR3 amino acids: CASSYSRDQPQHF. In nucleotides, the CDR3 is TGTGCCAGCAGTTACTCAAGGGATCAGCCCCAGCATTTT.

This clone has a single count. This chain joins TRBV19 and TRBJ1-4, with a possible D match to TRBD1 (5 bases). Germline CDR1 reads LNHDA; CDR2 reads SQIVND (reference sequence). The CDR3 consists of 14 residues. Trimming left V 3 bases short and J 8 bases short, with 13 bases between. The CDR3 DNA follows: TGTGCCAGTAGTATTGGGGGATTTCCGGAAAAACTGTTTTTT. It translates to CASSIGGFPEKLFF.

The chain couples TRBV5-4 to TRBJ1-2; D might be TRBD1 (6 bases). Between the trimmed V and J ends, which lost 5 bases and 0 bases, there was a span of 14 bases. This CDR3 comprises 15 residues. Per the germline V gene, CDR1 is SGHNT and CDR2 is YYREEE (reference sequence). For the CDR3, the DNA is TGTGCCAGCAGGGCATTGGACAGCCCTAACTATGGCTACACCTTC. Residues: CASRALDSPNYGYTF. Full variable domain (missing parts from reference TRBV5-4 and TRBJ1-2): ETGVTQSPTHLIKTRGQQVTLRCSSQSGHNTVSWYQQALGQGPQFIFQYYREEENGRGNFPPRFSGLQFPNYSSELNVNALELDDSALYLCASRALDSPNYGYTFGSGTRLTVV.

This chain connects TRBV19 to TRBJ1-3; 7 nucleotides agree with TRBD1. Germline V gives CDR1 LNHDA, CDR2 SQIVND (reference sequence). V was clipped by 9 bases and J by 1 base; unmatched bases: 9. The CDR3 consists of 15 residues. The CDR3 nucleotides are TGTGCCAGCAATGACAGGGAATTTTCTGGAAACACCATATATTTT. Translated, it gives CASNDREFSGNTIYF.

The chain recombines TRBV7-9 with TRBJ2-3; TRBD2 is a possible D gene (6 bases). Germline loops: CDR1 SEHNR, CDR2 FQNEAQ (reference sequence). V was trimmed by 5 bases and J by 0 bases, leaving 12 bases between them. This CDR3 has 15 amino acids. For the CDR3, the DNA is TGTGCCAGCAGCAGACCTAGCGCGAGCACAGATACGCAGTATTTT. This encodes CASSRPSASTDTQYF.

This chain connects TRBV2 to TRBJ2-7, with unresolved D. The CDR3 spans 13 residues. V lost 0 bases to trimming and J lost 7 bases, with 10 bases between them. Germline V CDR1 and CDR2: SNHLY, FYNNEI. DNA for the CDR3: TGTGCCAGCAGTGAAGCGCTTCTGGGGGAGCAGTACTTC. Its translation: CASSEALLGEQYF.

J is TRBJ2-5 and V is TRBV5-6; 7 bases map to TRBD1. The CDR3 consists of 15 residues. V lost 0 bases, J lost 4 bases, and 6 bases stayed unmatched. The V gene's germline CDR1 is SGHDT and CDR2 YYEEEE. The CDR3, as DNA: TGTGCCAGCAGCTTGGCCAGGGGGTCCCGAGAGACCCAGTACTTC. This translates into CASSLARGSRETQYF.

The chain employs TRBV6-5 and TRBJ1-2; 8 nucleotides align to TRBD1. V was pared by 6 bases and J by 5 bases, with 8 bases of the junction left unmatched. This CDR3 has 14 residues. The germline CDR1 and CDR2 sequences are MNHEY and SVGAGI. CDR3 sequence: CASRGDRYRYGYTF. The DNA for the CDR3 is TGTGCCAGCAGAGGGGACAGGTACCGGTATGGCTACACCTTC.

In its sample, this clone was seen once. This chain links TRBV6-5 with TRBJ2-2, with TRBD2 as a possible D gene (6 bases). The CDR3 length is 14 residues. Looked up from germline, CDR1 is MNHEY and CDR2 is SVGAGI. V shed 2 bases and J shed 6 bases, with 10 bases lying between them. As DNA, the CDR3 is TGTGCCAGCAGTTACGACACGGGGGCCGGGGAGCTGTTTTTT. Translated: CASSYDTGAGELFF.

V and J are TRBV19 and TRBJ2-2; 11 nucleotides agree with TRBD2. In germline, CDR1 is LNHDA, CDR2 SQIVND (reference sequence). The CDR3 contains 17 residues. V lost 5 bases to trimming and J lost 7 bases; unmatched junction nucleotides: 12. The DNA of the CDR3 is TGTGCCAGTAGTCCCTCCCTAGCGGGAGGTGCAGACGGGGAGCTGTTTTTT. Translation: CASSPSLAGGADGELFF.

This clone was counted many times. The chain recombines TRBV2 with TRBJ2-5; 8 nucleotides align to TRBD1. This CDR3 has 12 amino acids. The germline V gene encodes CDR1 SNHLY and CDR2 FYNNEI. V lost 6 bases, J lost 5 bases, and 2 bases stayed unmatched. CDR3 amino acids: CASSRDRETQYF. The DNA for the CDR3 is TGTGCCAGCAGCCGGGACAGGGAGACCCAGTACTTC. Supplemented by reference TRBV2 and TRBJ2-5, the full variable domain reads EPEVTQTPSHQVTQMGQEVILRCVPISNHLYFYWYRQILGQKVEFLVSFYNNEISEKSEIFDDQFSVERPDGSNFTLKIRSTKLEDSAMYFCASSRDRETQYFGPGTRLLVL.

The chain combines TRBV19 with TRBJ2-7, with D unclear. This CDR3 has 11 residues. Trimming took off 4 bases at V and 3 bases at J, with 4 bases between the two ends. Germline V lookup: CDR1 LNHDA, CDR2 SQIVND (reference sequence). This CDR3 is CASSNYYEQYF. The DNA of the CDR3 is TGTGCCAGTAGTAACTACTACGAGCAGTACTTC.

This clone showed up just once. Other DNA sequences in this specimen translate into the identical CDR3. The V and J genes are TRBV19 and TRBJ1-1; D is unresolved. Germline CDR1 LNHDA, CDR2 SQIVND (reference sequence). The CDR3 has 12 residues. V gave up 2 bases and J gave up 1 base, with 2 bases separating them. The DNA for the CDR3 is TGTGCCAGTAGTATACAGAACACTGAAGCTTTCTTT. This encodes CASSIQNTEAFF.

This chain connects TRBV7-2 to TRBJ1-1; 7 bases fit TRBD1. CDR1 is SGHTA and CDR2 is FQGNSA in the germline V gene. After removal of 3 bases from V and 5 bases from J, the junction contained 15 bases not matched to a gene. The CDR3 extends over 17 amino acids. The CDR3 reads CASSLHRGRGTGTEAFF. DNA for the CDR3: TGTGCCAGCAGCTTGCACAGGGGAAGGGGGACGGGAACTGAAGCTTTCTTT.

This CDR3 reads CASRQGGGGNQPQHF. The CDR3 region has the DNA TGTGCCAGCAGGCAGGGGGGAGGTGGCAATCAGCCCCAGCATTTT. V usage is TRBV6-5 and J usage is TRBJ1-5; TRBD1 matches 7 bases. CDR1 and CDR2 from the germline V gene are MNHEY and SVGAGI. J gave up 2 bases and V 6 bases, and 7 bases lay outside the gene matches. CDR3 length: 15 residues.

This clone was seen a few times. V is TRBV18 and J is TRBJ1-6; D is unresolved. Per germline, CDR1 KGHSH and CDR2 LQKENI. The CDR3 consists of 14 residues. With 3 bases removed from V and 9 bases from J, the gap between germline ends came to 12 bases. CDR3 nucleotide sequence: TGTGCCAGCTCACCGTCCGGGGAAGGTTCACCCCTCCACTTT. It yields the protein CASSPSGEGSPLHF.

This chain links TRBV28 with TRBJ2-7; 8 bases are a match to TRBD2. The germline CDR1 and CDR2 sequences are MDHEN and SYDVKM. V gave up 3 bases and J gave up 5 bases; unmatched junction bases: 9. This CDR3 comprises 15 residues. CDR3 protein: CASSFLLAGTHEQYF. CDR3 bases: TGTGCCAGCAGTTTTCTGCTAGCGGGCACCCACGAGCAGTACTTC.